This T cell receptor beta chain is from a study of memory CD4+ T cells and cytomegalovirus serostatus. Background on the study: Donors were healthy Belgian adults, several CMV seropositive and roughly 25 seronegative. Study conclusions and caveats: CMV serostatus prediction reached median AUC approximately 0.95, or 0.91 with US-trained model. Each of 65 to 75 CMV-associated TCRbeta sequences occurred in one to five individuals.

This table comes from immunoSEQ multiplex PCR, and its TCRdb copy is limited to in-frame clones, with some not included. The top ten clones hold 0.7% to 0.8% of a sample with some 48,000 clones, around four fifths of them seen once. The sort gate was single viable CD3+CD4+CD8-CD45RO+ cells for memory CD4+ T cells. Positive selection with CD4 microbeads enriched total CD4+ T cells. The CDR3 spans 14 residues. Trimming removed 1 base from V and 0 bases from J, with 7 bases in between. Looked up from germline, CDR1 is MGHRA and CDR2 is YSYEKL. This clone came up a few times. Its cognate antigen is unknown.

The genes are TRBV4-1 and TRBJ2-7; D ambiguous. The sequencing input was memory CD4+ T cells from blood. This TCR was sampled from an adult in good health and CMV-seronegative. The CDR3: CASSQAESSYEQYF. CDR3 coding DNA: TGCGCCAGCAGCCAAGCGGAGAGCTCCTACGAGCAGTACTTC.